The present T cell receptor beta chain was sequenced within a study of early T cells in non-severe SARS-CoV-2 infection. This clonotype was seen ten or more times. MiXCR was run by TCRdb on the 5' RACE reads, yielding one entry per CDR3 protein. The sample carries approximately 50,000 distinct CDR3 sequences, 9.5% to 11% recorded once. The junction had 5 bases not matched to a gene; V was cut back by 7 bases and J by 8 bases. Per the germline V gene, CDR1 is SGHTA and CDR2 is FQGNSA. CDR3 length: 12 amino acids. The rearrangement joins TRBV7-2 to TRBJ2-3; TRBD1 matches at 8 bases. The sample was whole blood. The clonotype originates from an adult who was a healthcare worker with PCR-confirmed SARS-CoV-2 infection or an uninfected control (not recorded which). The CDR3 DNA reads as TGTGCCAGCACTCCAGGGGGCTCTACGCAGTATTTT. Translating gives CASTPGGSTQYF. Using reference TRBV7-2 and TRBJ2-3 for the parts outside the CDR3, the full variable domain is GAGVSQSPSNKVTEKGKDVELRCDPISGHTALYWYRQSLGQGLEFLIYFQGNSAPDKSGLPSDRFSAERTGGSVSTLTIQRTQQEDSAVYLCASTPGGSTQYFGPGTRLTVL.